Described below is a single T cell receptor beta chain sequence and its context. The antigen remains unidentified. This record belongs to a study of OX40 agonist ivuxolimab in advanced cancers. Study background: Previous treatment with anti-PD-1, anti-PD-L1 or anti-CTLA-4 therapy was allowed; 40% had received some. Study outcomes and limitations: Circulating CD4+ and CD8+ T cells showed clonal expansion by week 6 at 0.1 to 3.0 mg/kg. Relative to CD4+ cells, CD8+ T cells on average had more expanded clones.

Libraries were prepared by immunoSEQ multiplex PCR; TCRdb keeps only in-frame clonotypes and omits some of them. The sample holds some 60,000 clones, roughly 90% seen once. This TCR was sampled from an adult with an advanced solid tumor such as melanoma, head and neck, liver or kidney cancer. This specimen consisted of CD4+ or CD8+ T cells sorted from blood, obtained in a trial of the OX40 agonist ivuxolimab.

The chain's CDR3 is CASSLDPGARSGANVLTF. CDR3 in DNA: TGCGCCAGCAGCTTGGACCCAGGGGCCCGGTCCGGGGCCAACGTCCTGACTTTC. The rearrangement uses TRBV5-1 and TRBJ2-6; D may be TRBD1 (6 bases). V shed 0 bases and J shed 4 bases, with 17 bases lying between them. Germline lookup yields CDR1 SGHRS and CDR2 YFSETQ. The CDR3 runs to 18 residues.